The clone carrying this TCR beta chain came up once. Its target is not known. This sample is drawn from a study of glioma-infiltrating T cells after dendritic cell vaccination. Study-level information: Monocyte-derived dendritic cells, cultured 6 to 8 days with IL-4 and GM-CSF, were pulsed with autologous tumor lysate. Patients received three intradermal dendritic cell vaccine injections at biweekly intervals. General study results and limits: Higher pretreatment TIL content predicted longer progression-free time and survival.

Assay: immunoSEQ multiplex PCR; the TCRdb copy retains only in-frame clones and omits some. This table has more than 60,000 clones, 82% appearing once. This CDR3 region has 17 residues. Germline CDR1 reads MNHNS; CDR2 reads SASEGT. V shed 3 bases, J shed 4 bases, and the junction held 13 bases outside the gene matches. Fresh-frozen tumor tissue and more than two years of survival data were available for all. The genes are TRBV6-1 and TRBJ2-7; 9 nucleotides agree with TRBD2. The sequence was obtained from a human donor with glioblastoma. The source material was blood, sampled before dendritic cell vaccination. CDR3 residues: CASSDPSSAGGRYEQYF. For the CDR3, the DNA is TGTGCCAGCAGTGACCCCTCCTCGGCGGGGGGGCGGTACGAGCAGTACTTC.